This TCR beta chain was documented in a study of CD8+CD57+ T cells in acquired aplastic anemia. Overall study context: Each DNA sample taken from sorted CD4+ and CD8+ cells came to 3 to 3.5 ug on average. Mean read depth for CD4+ cells from healthy donors was some 11 million. Notes on the study in general: About 27 CD8+ CDR3 sequences were shared between patients and controls.

This clonotype was found many times. Its cognate antigen is unknown. TCR beta VDJ and CDR3 profiling used genomic DNA as template. A single record per CDR3 protein comes from TCRdb applying MiXCR to the reads. There are 200,000 to 250,000 distinct CDR3 sequences in the sample; almost 35% occur only once, and 0.95% to 1.2% lies in the top ten. Germline V lookup: CDR1 DFQATT, CDR2 SNEGSKA (reference sequence). CDR3 size: 15 residues. The V gene end was trimmed by 0 bases and the J gene end by 2 bases; junction bases not matched to a gene: 7. Sequencing input: sorted CD4+, CD8+, or CD8+CD57+ T cells (not recorded which) from PBMCs. This chain links TRBV20-1 with TRBJ2-7; 7 bases are a match to TRBD1. This TCR came from a human donor in good health, serving as a control. The CDR3 sequence: CSARDRRTGAYEQYF. The CDR3, as DNA: TGCAGTGCTAGAGATCGACGGACAGGAGCCTACGAGCAGTACTTC.